The entry below gives a single T cell receptor (beta chain) sequence along with its context. The target of this receptor is not known. Per-nucleotide qualities are absent, and no much larger clonotype sits a single base away. Collaborating institutions collected whole blood in K2EDTA tubes following their own protocols. For TCRbeta analysis, collaborator samples were shipped as frozen whole blood, as isolated PBMCs, or as DNA extracted from either sample type. The data are from a study of blood T cell repertoires in COVID-19 (dated by TCRdb to about 2020). With regard to the full study: Collaborator samples came from the United States, Italy and Spain and covered acute and convalescent phases of COVID-19. The prospective study material was composed of cDNA or gDNA derived from T cells, B-cell-depleted T cells, or PBMCs. Deeply sampled blood TCRbeta repertoires from subjects exposed to, actively infected with, or recovered from COVID-19 were included in the dataset. The repertoires were released in a freely available public database meant as a resource for research on the immune response to SARS-CoV-2. Samples were obtained from the ongoing ImmuneRACE study (first 160 participants) and from 1,254 subjects provided by 6 global collaborators. A de-identified subject ID, COVID-19 status, age in years and sex were almost always included in the sample metadata. HLA class I and class II types, where available, came from metadata supplied by the sample provider rather than from assay-based typing.

The immunoSEQ Assay, a bias-controlled multiplex PCR, was used to amplify TCRbeta CDR3 regions from genomic DNA. Per the original workflow: The number of nucleated cells in each sample was estimated by amplification of reference gene primers within the assay. To quantify the absolute abundance of each unique TCRbeta CDR3 rearrangement, sequence reads were collapsed and filtered. For each sample, productive Simpson clonality was calculated as the square root of Simpson's diversity index over productive rearrangements. In its TCRdb copy, this immuneACCESS table keeps in-frame sequences only and misses some clones. Where compared with another copy, unresolved V genes explain less than half of these, and the others have no known cause. V and J calls and clone size come straight from that table; D and trimming were deduced from the DNA. The sample yields 200,000 to 300,000 clones; around 87% were counted once. The leading ten clones occupy 2% to 2.5% of the sample.

Points the paper makes about the study in general: How much clinical and demographic metadata was included differed by source and by participant, and the metadata was provided uncurated.

The clonotype was recovered from a woman between 50 and 59 years old with acute or convalescent COVID-19. Sample: peripheral blood.

The CDR3 protein: CASRGQADYLLDYGYTF. At the DNA level, the sequence is TGTGCCAGCAGGGGACAGGCCGACTACCTCTTGGACTATGGCTACACCTTC. The sequence is built from TRBV6-4 and TRBJ1-2; TRBD1 fits 8 bases in the junction. Looking up the germline V gene yields CDR1 MRHNA and CDR2 SNTAGT. Measured from the cysteine to the phenylalanine, the CDR3 is 17 residues long. Only CDR3 DNA remains: 51 bases, in frame from the first base. From V the trimming removes 6 bases and from J it removes 3 bases, while the gene matches leave 15 bases of the junction unaccounted for.